This T cell receptor beta chain was obtained from a study of blood T cell repertoires in COVID-19. Study summary: There were acute and convalescent COVID-19 samples, and they came from the United States, Italy and Spain. Sample material is recorded as cDNA or gDNA derived from T cells, B-cell-depleted T cells, or PBMCs.

The table came from immunoSEQ multiplex PCR; TCRdb's copy has only in-frame clones and leaves some out. This table has 300,000 to 400,000 clones, roughly 85% appearing once. CDR3 length: 13 residues. Germline V lookup: CDR1 SNHLY, CDR2 FYNNEI. J lost 2 bases, V lost 4 bases, and 2 bases had no gene match. A single count supports this clone. Participants spanned ages about 18 to 95 years and resided in over 20 US areas. Participants were placed into cohorts based on the clinical history they reported. The V gene is TRBV2, the J gene TRBJ2-7; 7 bases line up with TRBD2. The origin of this receptor is a woman aged 40 to 49 with acute COVID-19. The sample consisted of PBMCs or T cells enriched from blood (not recorded which). For the CDR3, the DNA is TGTGCCAGCAGTGTTGCGGGGGCCTACGAGCAGTACTTC. The encoded protein is CASSVAGAYEQYF. The full variable domain, rest sourced from reference TRBV2 and TRBJ2-7, is EPEVTQTPSHQVTQMGQEVILRCVPISNHLYFYWYRQILGQKVEFLVSFYNNEISEKSEIFDDQFSVERPDGSNFTLKIRSTKLEDSAMYFCASSVAGAYEQYFGPGTRLTVT.